The clone carrying this T cell receptor beta chain was recorded once. This specimen belongs to a study of control samples from healthy donors and cancer patients. The V end was cut by 5 bases, the J end by 6 bases, with 16 bases between. The germline V gene encodes CDR1 MNHEY and CDR2 SVGAGI. The CDR3 extends over 14 amino acids. The data were produced by immunoSEQ multiplex PCR, yet TCRdb's version contains in-frame clones alone and is incomplete. Of tens of thousands of clones in the sample, 65% to 85% were seen once. V usage is TRBV6-5 and J usage is TRBJ1-1; TRBD1 is a possible D gene (6 bases). The TCR originated in a man aged 70 or older with lung cancer. The specimen was PBMCs. CDR3 DNA: TGTGCCAGCAGTCTAGCCAGGGGAGGGGCTGAAGCTTTCTTT. It encodes CASSLARGGAEAFF.